Following are 11 T cell receptor beta chains from one sample sequenced in a study of graft-versus-host responses after intestinal transplantation. Using immunoSEQ multiplex PCR, the repertoire was profiled, and TCRdb retains in-frame clones only, with some absent. The sample has approximately 110,000 clones, 90% to 95% seen once. Antigen specificity for these receptors is unknown. The sequencing here drew on unstimulated CD8+ T cells sorted from spleen or lymph node cells, taken before transplant. Receptor source: a human donor who was the organ donor for an intestinal transplant.

This clone was picked up one time. The junction shows a germline mismatch at one end, possibly a read error. The chain uses TRBV18 and TRBJ2-7; possible D gene TRBD1, 5 bases. The germline V gene encodes CDR1 KGHSH and CDR2 LQKENI. CDR3 length: 14 amino acids. CDR3 sequence reads: CAGSRERGVYEQYF. CDR3 DNA: TGTGCCGGCTCCAGGGAACGAGGTGTTTACGAGCAGTACTTC.

The chain carries TRBV5-8 and TRBJ2-7; the D is unclear. The germline V gene encodes CDR1 SGHTS and CDR2 YDEGEE. This CDR3 is 13 amino acids long. V was shortened by 0 bases and J by 4 bases, with 8 bases between the two germline ends. CDR3 loop: CASSLAWDYEQYF. The CDR3 DNA reads TGTGCCAGCAGCTTGGCCTGGGATTACGAGCAGTACTTC.

The gene calls are TRBV30 and TRBJ2-3; D uncertain. The germline gives CDR1 GTSNPN, CDR2 SVGIG (reference sequence). CDR3 size: 14 residues. V lost 2 bases to trimming and J lost 0 bases, with 9 bases between them. The CDR3 bases are TGTGCCTGGAGTACTGGTACTAGCACAGATACGCAGTATTTT. Its protein product is CAWSTGTSTDTQYF.

The gene calls are TRBV5-6 and TRBJ2-7, with a weak D call TRBD1 (6 bases). CDR1 is SGHDT, CDR2 YYEEEE, per germline. This CDR3 comprises 14 residues. Trimming removed 2 bases at V and 6 bases at J, with 15 bases between. The CDR3 nucleotides read TGTGCCAGCAGCTTTGGACAGCCTCAGGTCGAGCAGTACTTC. Its translation is CASSFGQPQVEQYF. Combining the CDR3 with reference TRBV5-6 and TRBJ2-7 gives the whole variable domain DAGVTQSPTHLIKTRGQQVTLRCSPKSGHDTVSWYQQALGQGPQFIFQYYEEEERQRGNFPDRFSGHQFPNYSSELNVNALLLGDSALYLCASSFGQPQVEQYFGPGTRLTVT.

The V and J genes are TRBV4-1 and TRBJ2-4; no clear D. CDR1 MGHRA and CDR2 YSYEKL come from the germline V gene. The CDR3 runs to 15 residues. V lost 1 base, J lost 0 bases, and 7 bases lay in between. The CDR3 sequence is CASSQVQGAKNIQYF. For the CDR3, the DNA is TGCGCCAGCAGCCAAGTCCAAGGAGCCAAAAACATTCAGTACTTC.

The chain is built from TRBV7-2 and TRBJ2-1; D assignment may be TRBD1 or TRBD2 (5 bases each). The CDR3 contains 14 residues. Trimming removed 5 bases from V and 3 bases from J, with 11 bases in between. Germline V lookup: CDR1 SGHTA, CDR2 FQGNSA. CDR3: CASSPGAGYNEQFF. CDR3 nucleotides: TGTGCCAGCAGCCCCGGGGCGGGCTACAATGAGCAGTTCTTC.

This chain uses TRBV6-1 with TRBJ2-7, with 13 bases matching TRBD2. The CDR3 consists of 16 residues. The V gene's germline CDR1 is MNHNS and CDR2 SASEGT. J lost 3 bases, V lost 1 base, and 3 bases had no gene match. In nucleotides, the CDR3 is TGTGCCAGCAGTGAAGGGGGGACTAGCGGGAACTACGAGCAGTACTTC. It specifies CASSEGGTSGNYEQYF.

The V call is TRBV4-1, the J call TRBJ1-4; unclear D gene. CDR3 length equals 17 residues. Deletions cut 4 bases from V and 2 bases from J, with 17 bases between. Germline V gives CDR1 MGHRA, CDR2 YSYEKL. The CDR3 coding sequence is TGCGCCAGCAGCCGAACCGGGGTGGTGGGGACTAATGAAAAACTGTTTTTT. Protein: CASSRTGVVGTNEKLFF.

This clone was observed a handful of times. The chain carries TRBV29-1 and TRBJ2-1, with 9 bases identical to TRBD2. The J segment lost 5 bases and the V segment lost 1 base, leaving 3 bases of the junction unmatched. Germline CDR1 and CDR2: SQVTM and ANQGSEA. This CDR3 has 14 residues. In DNA form, the CDR3 reads TGCAGCGTTGAAGGGACTAGCGTTAACAATGAGCAGTTCTTC. It yields the protein CSVEGTSVNNEQFF.

This chain uses TRBV10-2 with TRBJ2-7, with TRBD2 identical over 10 bases. This CDR3 contains 13 residues. Germline V CDR1 and CDR2: WSHSY, SAAADI. Losses at the gene ends were 8 bases for V and 9 bases for J; bases not matched to a gene: 10. CDR3 coding DNA: TGCGCCAGCGGTTCTAGCGGGAGAGGGGGGCAGTACTTC. This encodes CASGSSGRGGQYF.

This rearrangement joins TRBV11-3 to TRBJ2-5; D possibly corresponds to TRBD2 (6 bases). The CDR3 totals 15 residues. Germline CDR1 and CDR2: SGHNT and YENEEA. Trimming cost V 0 bases and J 4 bases, with 12 bases left between them. CDR3 protein: CASSLELAPIETQYF. Here the CDR3 DNA reads TGTGCCAGCAGCTTAGAACTAGCCCCCATAGAGACCCAGTACTTC.